There are a few counts of the clone carrying this T cell receptor beta chain. The antigen is not known. Sequencing targeted expressed TCRB transcripts, as all isolated RNA had been reverse transcribed. The table came from immunoSEQ multiplex PCR; TCRdb's copy has only in-frame clones and leaves some out. The table includes roughly 150,000 clones, under 9.5% detected once. Researchers reported sorting CD4+ naive, central memory, regulatory and stem cell-like memory cells via CD45RO/CCR7/CD25/CD127/CD95/CD27. The entry originates in a study of beta chain features in type 1 diabetes. General study results and limits: Across patients, naive, central memory and Treg TCRB repertoires exhibited apparently greater similarity than was observed across healthy donors. There was a possibility that cDNA sequencing over-represented cells with high TCR expression.

The CDR3 spans 15 residues. After removal of 7 bases from V and 6 bases from J, the junction contained 11 bases not matched to a gene. Germline lookup yields CDR1 LNHDA and CDR2 SQIVND (reference sequence). This chain joins TRBV19 and TRBJ2-3; the match to TRBD1 covers 9 bases. Sequencing was carried out using central memory CD4+ T cells from blood. The clonotype was recovered from a man younger than 35 in good health. This chain's CDR3 is CASTDRGLGSDTQYF. As DNA, the CDR3 is TGTGCCAGTACGGACAGGGGTCTAGGGTCGGATACGCAGTATTTT.